The 30 T cell receptor beta chains below all came from one sample that was sequenced in a study of shared clonotypes between healthy human individuals. Measured with immunoSEQ multiplex PCR; TCRdb has only the in-frame clones, and not every one. The sample shows 560,000 or so clones, 90% to 97% of them seen only once. CD45RO-negative cells were positively selected for CCR7, leaving out terminally differentiated effector memory CD45RA+ cells. The source material was naive CD8+ T cells sorted from blood. The receptors were sampled from a woman aged 25 to 39 in good health.

This chain links TRBV19 with TRBJ1-5; D gene ambiguous. Germline V lookup: CDR1 LNHDA, CDR2 SQIVND (reference sequence). CDR3 length: 12 residues. V lost 5 bases and J lost 4, with 6 bases in between. The CDR3 region has the DNA TGTGCCAGTAGTCAGTTAAATCAGCCCCAGCATTTT. Translated, it gives CASSQLNQPQHF.

The chain links TRBV19 to TRBJ2-5; tentatively, D is TRBD2 (6 bases). Germline V gene lookup returns CDR1 LNHDA and CDR2 SQIVND (reference sequence). V was shortened by 3 bases and J by 2 bases, with 16 bases between the two germline ends. The CDR3 totals 16 residues. The CDR3 DNA follows: TGTGCCAGTAGTATCTTTAGCGGTCAAAGGCAAGAGACCCAGTACTTC. Amino acids: CASSIFSGQRQETQYF.

This rearrangement joins TRBV6-1 to TRBJ1-2; a possible D gene is TRBD1 (6 bases). This CDR3 is 13 amino acids long. Germline assignment: CDR1 MNHNS and CDR2 SASEGT. Trimming took 2 bases from V and 4 from J, leaving 8 bases between them. As DNA, the CDR3 is TGTGCCAGCAGTGAATCAGGGGTCTATGGCTACACCTTC. Its protein is CASSESGVYGYTF.

The CDR3 sequence: CASSLVGTGGSGGANVLTF. The CDR3 nucleotides are TGCGCCAGCAGCTTGGTTGGGACAGGGGGCAGTGGCGGGGCCAACGTCCTGACTTTC. The chain links TRBV5-1 to TRBJ2-6; TRBD1 matches 12 bases. V was clipped by 0 bases and J by 4 bases; unmatched bases: 8. Germline V gives CDR1 SGHRS, CDR2 YFSETQ. The CDR3 totals 19 residues.

The V and J genes are TRBV15 and TRBJ2-7; D possibly corresponds to TRBD1 (6 bases). V was cut by 2 bases and J by 2 bases, with 10 bases left in between. Germline-derived CDR1 and CDR2 are LNHNV and YYDKDF (reference sequence). The CDR3 spans 14 residues. CDR3 protein: CATSRTGNPYEQYF. The CDR3 region has the DNA TGTGCCACCAGCAGAACAGGGAACCCCTACGAGCAGTACTTC.

The CDR3: CASSFGVSLETQYF. The CDR3 DNA sequence: TGTGCCAGCAGTTTTGGCGTTAGCCTCGAGACCCAGTACTTC. The chain uses TRBV27 and TRBJ2-5, with D uncertain. There are 14 residues in the CDR3. Germline CDR1 is MNHEY and CDR2 is SMNVEV (reference sequence). Between the trimmed V and J ends, which lost 3 bases and 5 bases, there was a span of 13 bases.

This clone is a singleton in its sample. This chain uses TRBV5-8 with TRBJ2-5, with 8 bases aligning to TRBD1. Germline V gene data show CDR1 as SGHTS and CDR2 as YDEGEE. The CDR3 is made up of 15 amino acids. Losses at the gene ends were 2 bases for V and 1 base for J; bases not matched to a gene: 4. The DNA for the CDR3 is TGTGCCAGCAGCTTCGGACAGGGCATCCAAGAGACCCAGTACTTC. It translates to CASSFGQGIQETQYF. Full variable domain (remainder filled in from reference TRBV5-8 and TRBJ2-5): EAGVTQSPTHLIKTRGQQATLRCSPISGHTSVYWYQQALGLGLQFLLWYDEGEERNRGNFPPRFSGRQFPNYSSELNVNALELEDSALYLCASSFGQGIQETQYFGPGTRLLVL.

A word on this clone: The same CDR3 is also encoded by other DNA sequences in this sample. This chain links TRBV9 with TRBJ1-1, with TRBD1 matching over 8 bases. The CDR3 contains 13 residues. Germline values: CDR1 SGDLS, CDR2 YYNGEE. With 3 bases clipped from V and 5 bases from J, the junction kept 3 bases outside the gene matches. For the CDR3, the DNA is TGTGCCAGCAGCGCTACAGGGGGGACTGAAGCTTTCTTT. This sequence encodes CASSATGGTEAFF.

The V and J genes are TRBV10-2 and TRBJ2-7, with unresolved D. With 1 base removed from V and 2 bases from J, the gap between germline ends came to 6 bases. From germline, CDR1 is WSHSY and CDR2 SAAADI. The CDR3 sequence is 13 residues long. The CDR3 bases are TGCGCCAGCAGTGAGTTGGAACCCTACGAGCAGTACTTC. It is translated as CASSELEPYEQYF.

This clone was seen a single time. The V call is TRBV5-1, the J call TRBJ2-1; possible D gene TRBD2, 6 bases. Trimming left V 0 bases short and J 11 bases short, with 15 bases between. Germline CDR1 and CDR2: SGHRS and YFSETQ. The CDR3 loop spans 14 amino acids. Written as DNA, the CDR3 is TGCGCCAGCAGCTTGGGAGGTGGGAGGTCACAGCAGTTCTTC. This encodes CASSLGGGRSQQFF.

The J gene is TRBJ1-1, the V gene TRBV11-2; D is ambiguous. The germline V gene has CDR1 SGHAT and CDR2 FQNNGV. CDR3 size: 14 residues. Trimming stripped 0 bases from V and 0 bases from J, with 5 bases between. The CDR3 reads CASSLDGLNTEAFF. In DNA form, the CDR3 reads TGTGCCAGCAGCTTAGATGGTTTGAACACTGAAGCTTTCTTT.

This rearrangement joins TRBV27 to TRBJ1-2; D ambiguous. The germline gives CDR1 MNHEY, CDR2 SMNVEV (reference sequence). The CDR3 contains 13 residues. The V end was cut by 4 bases, the J end by 3 bases, with 9 bases between. CDR3 sequence: CASSYGNDYGYTF. The CDR3 DNA reads TGTGCCAGCAGTTACGGGAACGACTATGGCTACACCTTC.

This chain joins TRBV28 and TRBJ2-5; 9 nucleotides line up with TRBD1. This CDR3 contains 14 residues. Germline assignment: CDR1 MDHEN and CDR2 SYDVKM. The V and J ends lost 5 bases and 4 bases, in that order; junction bases with no gene match: 5. The DNA for the CDR3 is TGTGCCAGCAGTCCAGGACAGGGGCGAGAGACCCAGTACTTC. Translated, it gives CASSPGQGRETQYF. Complete variable domain (other parts from reference TRBV28 and TRBJ2-5): DVKVTQSSRYLVKRTGEKVFLECVQDMDHENMFWYRQDPGLGLRLIYFSYDVKMKEKGDIPEGYSVSREKKERFSLILESASTNQTSMYLCASSPGQGRETQYFGPGTRLLVL.

The gene calls are TRBV4-1 and TRBJ1-1, with D perhaps matching TRBD1 (6 bases). The length of the CDR3 is 16 residues. The V end was cut by 0 bases, the J end by 0 bases, with 11 bases between. The V gene's germline CDR1 is MGHRA and CDR2 YSYEKL. The CDR3 reads CASSQDGGGLNTEAFF. CDR3 DNA sequence: TGCGCCAGCAGCCAAGATGGAGGGGGATTGAACACTGAAGCTTTCTTT.

The chain employs TRBV6-5 and TRBJ2-5, with 10 bases aligning to TRBD1. The CDR3 sequence is 15 residues long. The trim removed 6 bases at V and 5 bases at J, leaving 9 bases unmatched. Germline-derived CDR1 and CDR2 are MNHEY and SVGAGI. The CDR3 nucleotides read TGTGCCAGCAGCCCGACAGGGGGCTTTGGGGAGACCCAGTACTTC. Amino acid sequence: CASSPTGGFGETQYF.

This chain links TRBV5-8 with TRBJ2-1, with 9 bases fitting TRBD2. The CDR3 runs 12 residues. V was pared by 3 bases and J by 15 bases, with 7 bases of the junction left unmatched. Germline-derived CDR1 and CDR2 are SGHTS and YDEGEE. CDR3 amino acids: CASSYLPGLAFF. For the CDR3, the DNA is TGTGCCAGCAGCTACTTACCGGGACTAGCGTTCTTC.

This clone was picked up one time. The J gene is TRBJ2-7, the V gene TRBV7-9, with 7 bases aligning to TRBD1. Germline V lookup: CDR1 SEHNR, CDR2 FQNEAQ (reference sequence). V was clipped by 3 bases and J by 4 bases; unmatched bases: 6. This CDR3 is 14 amino acids long. The CDR3 is CASSFRDRVYEQYF. The DNA for the CDR3 is TGTGCCAGCAGCTTTCGGGACAGAGTTTACGAGCAGTACTTC.

The chain links TRBV7-9 to TRBJ2-7, with D perhaps matching TRBD1 (5 bases). The ends were cut back, 4 bases at V and 6 bases at J, with 22 bases in the middle. The CDR3 is 16 amino acids. CDR1 is SEHNR, CDR2 FQNEAQ, per germline (reference sequence). This CDR3 reads CASSSRDSYGPGEQYF. The CDR3 DNA is TGTGCCAGCAGCTCAAGAGACAGTTACGGCCCGGGCGAGCAGTACTTC.

This chain's CDR3 is CASSLLGNTEAFF. CDR3 coding DNA: TGTGCCAGCAGTTTATTGGGGAACACTGAAGCTTTCTTT. The chain has TRBV27 and TRBJ1-1, with D unclear. The CDR3 totals 13 residues. Deletions cut 1 base from V and 1 base from J, with 4 bases between. In germline, CDR1 is MNHEY, CDR2 SMNVEV (reference sequence).

V and J are TRBV6-1 and TRBJ2-7, with a possible D match to TRBD1 (7 bases). The CDR3 consists of 12 residues. V lost 8 bases and J 3 bases, leaving 11 bases between the germline ends. Germline assignment: CDR1 MNHNS and CDR2 SASEGT. CDR3: CASGQGGYEQYF. CDR3 nucleotides: TGTGCCAGCGGGCAGGGGGGCTACGAGCAGTACTTC.

J is TRBJ2-5 and V is TRBV9; D call uncertain. Deletions cut 3 bases from V and 7 bases from J, with 10 bases between. CDR3 length: 12 amino acids. The germline V gene has CDR1 SGDLS and CDR2 YYNGEE. The CDR3 region is CASSGTSGTQYF. Written as DNA, the CDR3 is TGTGCCAGCAGCGGAACTTCGGGGACCCAGTACTTC.

The rearrangement uses TRBV7-8 and TRBJ1-5; TRBD1 agrees at 11 bases. CDR3 length equals 15 residues. The ends lost 3 bases at V and 6 bases at J; junction bases unmatched: 4. The germline gives CDR1 SGHVS, CDR2 FQNEAQ. CDR3 sequence: CASSLGTGGFQPQHF. The CDR3 DNA sequence: TGTGCCAGCAGCTTGGGGACAGGGGGATTTCAGCCCCAGCATTTT. The full variable domain, with the rest looked up from reference TRBV7-8 and TRBJ1-5, is GAGVSQSPRYKVAKRGQDVALRCDPISGHVSLFWYQQALGQGPEFLTYFQNEAQLDKSGLPSDRFFAERPEGSVSTLKIQRTQQEDSAVYLCASSLGTGGFQPQHFGDGTRLSIL.

The gene calls are TRBV5-1 and TRBJ2-7, with D tentatively TRBD2 (6 bases). Germline CDR1 is SGHRS and CDR2 is YFSETQ. The CDR3 loop spans 15 amino acids. The V and J ends lost 0 bases and 0 bases respectively, with 10 bases between them. The chain's CDR3 is CASSLAGESSYEQYF. In DNA form, the CDR3 reads TGCGCCAGCAGCTTGGCGGGGGAGAGCTCCTACGAGCAGTACTTC.

The chain joins TRBV11-2 to TRBJ1-1; no definite D call. The CDR3 is 17 amino acids. Germline V lookup: CDR1 SGHAT, CDR2 FQNNGV. The V and J ends lost 1 base and 3 bases respectively, with 18 bases between them. The CDR3: CASSLAPQAGRDTEAFF. The DNA for the CDR3 is TGTGCCAGCAGCTTAGCGCCCCAGGCAGGACGAGACACTGAAGCTTTCTTT.

This chain connects TRBV5-6 to TRBJ2-7, with 9 bases aligning to TRBD1. V trimming: 2 bases; J trimming: 1 base; junction bases outside the gene matches: 4. Germline V gives CDR1 SGHDT, CDR2 YYEEEE. The CDR3 has 15 residues. CDR3 sequence reads: CASSFGDRASYEQYF. In nucleotides, the CDR3 is TGTGCCAGCAGCTTTGGGGACAGGGCGTCCTACGAGCAGTACTTC.

The chain carries TRBV5-6 and TRBJ2-7; the match to TRBD2 covers 8 bases. V trimming: 4 bases; J trimming: 4 bases; junction bases outside the gene matches: 7. The CDR3 covers 14 residues. CDR1 and CDR2 from the germline V gene are SGHDT and YYEEEE. The CDR3 loop is CASSQRLARYEQYF. CDR3 in DNA: TGTGCCAGCAGCCAGCGACTAGCGCGATACGAGCAGTACTTC.

The chain links TRBV19 to TRBJ2-2, with 11 bases fitting TRBD2. CDR1 LNHDA and CDR2 SQIVND come from the germline V gene (reference sequence). The length of the CDR3 is 15 residues. V gave up 7 bases and J gave up 5 bases; unmatched junction bases: 6. CDR3 in amino acids: CASKELAGETGELFF. The DNA for the CDR3 is TGTGCCAGTAAGGAACTAGCGGGAGAAACCGGGGAGCTGTTTTTT.

The chain carries TRBV2 and TRBJ1-1; D is unclear. The CDR3 is 14 residues long. Germline V gene sequence: CDR1 SNHLY, CDR2 FYNNEI. The germline V and J ends were trimmed by 6 bases and 3 bases, with 14 bases remaining between them. The CDR3 region is CASRWTEVYTEAFF. CDR3 sequence (DNA): TGTGCCAGCAGGTGGACTGAGGTATACACTGAAGCTTTCTTT.

V usage is TRBV28 and J usage is TRBJ2-5; 14 bases match TRBD2. This CDR3 contains 19 residues. From germline, CDR1 is MDHEN and CDR2 SYDVKM. V was pared by 5 bases and J by 2 bases, with 13 bases of the junction left unmatched. In nucleotides, the CDR3 is TGTGCCAGCAGTATGCCCGGGACTAGCGGGAGAGCAACACAAGAGACCCAGTACTTC. Its protein product is CASSMPGTSGRATQETQYF.

The J gene is TRBJ2-1, the V gene TRBV5-4; 13 bases match TRBD2. Germline trimming cut 4 bases from V and 10 bases from J; bases unmatched to any gene: 8. The CDR3 length is 15 residues. The germline CDR1 and CDR2 sequences are SGHNT and YYREEE (reference sequence). The chain's CDR3 is CASSPTGTSGIEQFF. CDR3 coding DNA: TGTGCCAGCAGCCCCACTGGGACTAGCGGGATCGAGCAGTTCTTC.